This T cell receptor (beta chain) was recovered during a study of cytomegalovirus exposure and HLA in healthy donors. The V gene's germline CDR1 is SGDLS and CDR2 YYNGEE. The CDR3 totals 15 residues. Trimming shortened V by 4 bases and J by 1 base, and 14 bases separated the two germline ends. 60 Vbeta and 13 Jbeta primers were used in PCR. Some clones are missing from TCRdb's copy, which holds only in-frame ones; the method was immunoSEQ multiplex PCR. The profile shows some 150,000 clones, 60% to 80% of them singletons. This clonotype was sampled from a male donor in good health and CMV-seronegative. The chain is built from TRBV9 and TRBJ1-1, with D hard to call. The source material was PBMCs. CDR3 protein: CASSSYRGPNTEAFF. CDR3 DNA sequence: TGTGCCAGCAGCTCATACCGTGGGCCGAACACTGAAGCTTTCTTT.